The subject of this entry is one T cell receptor (beta chain). No cognate antigen has been identified for it. Qualities for individual bases were not recorded, and no much larger clone is one base off. Each collaborating institution followed its own protocols to collect whole blood in K2EDTA tubes. Collaborator samples were shipped for TCRbeta analysis as frozen whole blood, isolated PBMCs, or DNA extracted from either sample type. The source of the sample is a study of blood T cell repertoires in COVID-19 (dated by TCRdb to the early 2020s). Background for the entire study: Collaborator samples came from the United States, Italy and Spain and covered acute and convalescent phases of COVID-19. Samples came from the ongoing ImmuneRACE study (first 160 participants) plus 1,254 subjects from 6 global collaborators. Where available, HLA class I and class II types were obtained from metadata supplied by the sample provider rather than from assay-based typing. The prospective study material was composed of cDNA or gDNA derived from T cells, B-cell-depleted T cells, or PBMCs. The repertoires were released in a freely available public database intended as a resource for research on the immune response to SARS-CoV-2. A de-identified subject ID, COVID-19 status, age in years and sex were almost always included in the sample metadata. The dataset comprised deeply sampled blood TCRbeta repertoires from subjects exposed to, actively infected with, or recovered from COVID-19.

The immunoSEQ Assay, a bias-controlled multiplex PCR, was used to amplify TCRbeta CDR3 regions from genomic DNA. The paper's data handling went like this. The number of nucleated cells in each sample was estimated by amplification of reference gene primers within the assay. To quantify the absolute abundance of each unique TCRbeta CDR3 rearrangement, sequence reads were collapsed and filtered. For each sample, productive Simpson clonality was calculated as the square root of Simpson's diversity index over productive rearrangements. This is the immuneACCESS table as TCRdb keeps it, with only in-frame sequences that have V and J called. A part of the clones is gone; compared with another copy, unresolved V genes explain less than half, and the rest is unexplained. V, J and clone size are taken as reported in that table, and D and trimming were inferred from the DNA itself. For this sample the table gives tens of thousands of clones, of which around four fifths were detected only once. The ten largest make up 5.2% of the sample.

Broad study findings and their caveats: The amount of clinical and demographic metadata varied by source and participant and was provided uncurated.

The receptor was isolated from a human donor in a cohort sampled during active COVID-19. The material sequenced was peripheral blood.

The DNA sequence is given as TGTGCCATCACTAAACGGGAGAACACTGAAGCTTTCTTT. This is translated as CAITKRENTEAFF. The receptor chain draws on TRBV10-3 and TRBJ1-1; the D gene identity is not certain. Counted from cysteine to phenylalanine, this CDR3 has 13 amino acids. Only the CDR3 DNA stays, 39 bases, in frame from base 1. Trimming costs V 7 bases and J 1 base, and their ends lie 10 bases apart. CDR1 ENHRY and CDR2 SYGVKD are derived from the germline V gene.